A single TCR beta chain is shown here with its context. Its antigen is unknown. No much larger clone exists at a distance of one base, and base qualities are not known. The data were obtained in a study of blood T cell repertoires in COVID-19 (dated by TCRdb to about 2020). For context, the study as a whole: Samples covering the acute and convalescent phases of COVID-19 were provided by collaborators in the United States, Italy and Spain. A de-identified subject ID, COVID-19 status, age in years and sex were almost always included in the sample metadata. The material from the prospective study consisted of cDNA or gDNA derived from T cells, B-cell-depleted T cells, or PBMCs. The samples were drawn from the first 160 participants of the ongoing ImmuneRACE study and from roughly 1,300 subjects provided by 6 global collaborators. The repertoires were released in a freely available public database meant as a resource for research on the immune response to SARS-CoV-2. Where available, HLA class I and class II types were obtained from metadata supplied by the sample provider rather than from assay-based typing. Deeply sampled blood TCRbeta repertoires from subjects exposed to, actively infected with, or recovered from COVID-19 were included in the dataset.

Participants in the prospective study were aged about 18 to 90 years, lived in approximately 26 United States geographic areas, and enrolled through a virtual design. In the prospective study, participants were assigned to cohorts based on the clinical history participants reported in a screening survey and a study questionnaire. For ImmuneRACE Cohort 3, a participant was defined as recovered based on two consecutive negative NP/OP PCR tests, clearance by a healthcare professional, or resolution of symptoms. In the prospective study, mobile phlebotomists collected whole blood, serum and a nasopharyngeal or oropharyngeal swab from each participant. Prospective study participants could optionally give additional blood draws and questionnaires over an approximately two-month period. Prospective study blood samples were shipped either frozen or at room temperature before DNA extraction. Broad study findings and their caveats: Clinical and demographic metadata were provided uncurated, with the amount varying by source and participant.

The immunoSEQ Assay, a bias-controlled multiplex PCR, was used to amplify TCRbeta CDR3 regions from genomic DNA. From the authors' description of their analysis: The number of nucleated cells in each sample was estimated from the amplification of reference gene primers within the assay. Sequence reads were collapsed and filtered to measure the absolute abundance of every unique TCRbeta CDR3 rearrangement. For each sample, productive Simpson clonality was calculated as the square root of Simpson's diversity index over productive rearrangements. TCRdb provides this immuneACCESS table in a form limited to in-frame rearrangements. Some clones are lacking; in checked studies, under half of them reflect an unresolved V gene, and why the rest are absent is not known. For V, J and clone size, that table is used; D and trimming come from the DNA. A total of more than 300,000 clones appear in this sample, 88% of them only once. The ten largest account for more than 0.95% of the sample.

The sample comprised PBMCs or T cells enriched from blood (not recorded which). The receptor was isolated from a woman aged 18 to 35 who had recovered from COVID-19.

Read as DNA, the sequence is TGTGCCTGGAGTACAGGGATGGACATTCAGTACTTC. This is translated as CAWSTGMDIQYF. The V gene is TRBV30 and the J gene is TRBJ2-4; the D segment could be TRBD1, given 6 matching bases. In the germline V gene (reference sequence), CDR1 corresponds to GTSNPN and CDR2 to SVGIG. Cut back by 2 bases and 8 bases, the V and J ends lie 10 bases apart. Taken from cysteine to phenylalanine, the CDR3 has 12 residues. The DNA shown is the 36-base CDR3, in frame from base 1. The full variable domain, completed from the reference TRBV30 and TRBJ2-4 proteins outside the CDR3, reads SQTIHQWPATLVQPVGSPLSLECTVEGTSNPNLYWYRQAAGRGLQLLFYSVGIGQISSEVPQNLSASRPQDRQFILSSKKLLLSDSGFYLCAWSTGMDIQYFGAGTRLSVL.